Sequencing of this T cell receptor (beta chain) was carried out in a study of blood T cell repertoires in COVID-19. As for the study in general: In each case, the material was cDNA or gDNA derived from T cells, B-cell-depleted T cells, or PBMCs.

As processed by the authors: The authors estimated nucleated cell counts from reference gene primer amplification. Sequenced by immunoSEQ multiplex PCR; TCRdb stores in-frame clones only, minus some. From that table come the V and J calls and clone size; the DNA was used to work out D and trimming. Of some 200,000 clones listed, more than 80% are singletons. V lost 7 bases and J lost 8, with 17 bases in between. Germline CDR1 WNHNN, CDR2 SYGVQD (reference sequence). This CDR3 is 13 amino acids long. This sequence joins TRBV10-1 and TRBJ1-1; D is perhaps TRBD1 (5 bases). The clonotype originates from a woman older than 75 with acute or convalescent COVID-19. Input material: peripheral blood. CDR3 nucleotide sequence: TGCGCCAGCACCCCAGGGCGGACCTCAGAAGCTTTCTTT. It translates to CASTPGRTSEAFF.